Below, 5 T cell receptor beta chains from the same sample are listed, as sequenced in a study of cytomegalovirus exposure and HLA in healthy donors. Vbeta (60) and Jbeta (13) primers were used in the PCR. The data were produced by immunoSEQ multiplex PCR, yet TCRdb's version contains in-frame clones alone and is incomplete. The sample comprises 90,000 or so clones, about four fifths of which are singletons, and less than 4% rests with the top ten. The sample consisted of PBMCs. These receptors were taken from a man aged 25-40 years in good health and CMV-seropositive.

The chain uses TRBV4-2 and TRBJ2-1, with 15 nucleotides matching TRBD2. Germline CDR1 and CDR2: LGHNA and YNFKEQ. The CDR3 runs 17 residues. Germline trimming cut 1 base from V and 15 bases from J; bases unmatched to any gene: 13. The CDR3 DNA follows: TGTGCCAGCAGCCAAGCCTCGCCGGGACTAGCGGGAGGATGGGTGTTCTTC. It yields the protein CASSQASPGLAGGWVFF.

Comment on this clone: Germline and junction disagree at one end, which may indicate a read error. This chain connects TRBV7-9 to TRBJ1-1; maybe TRBD1 (5 bases). The CDR3 consists of 12 residues. The V gene's germline CDR1 is SEHNR and CDR2 FQNEAQ (reference sequence). The CDR3 DNA follows: TGTTCCAGCAGCTTAGGGGAGGTTTACGCTTTCTTT. Its protein is CSSSLGEVYAFF. The whole variable domain, filled in from reference TRBV7-9 and TRBJ1-1, reads DTGVSQNPRHKITKRGQNVTFRCDPISEHNRLYWYRQTLGQGPEFLTYFQNEAQLEKSRLLSDRFSAERPKGSFSTLEIQRTEQGDSAMYLCSSSLGEVYAFFGQGTRLTVV.

This chain uses TRBV6-5 with TRBJ2-1; TRBD1 aligns across 9 bases. Germline V gene data show CDR1 as MNHEY and CDR2 as SVGAGI. This CDR3 comprises 15 residues. Germline trimming cut 5 bases from V and 3 bases from J; bases unmatched to any gene: 5. CDR3 sequence reads: CASSQGQGYYNEQFF. For the CDR3, the DNA is TGTGCCAGCAGTCAGGGACAGGGCTACTACAATGAGCAGTTCTTC.

This chain connects TRBV28 to TRBJ2-7; TRBD2 matches 9 bases. The CDR3 covers 16 residues. V lost 5 bases, J lost 4 bases, and 12 bases stayed unmatched. Germline lookup yields CDR1 MDHEN and CDR2 SYDVKM. The CDR3 sequence is CASSPFPTSGRYEQYF. Here the CDR3 DNA reads TGTGCCAGCAGTCCCTTCCCGACTAGCGGCAGATACGAGCAGTACTTC.

V is TRBV30 and J is TRBJ1-1; D is ambiguous. The CDR3 is 13 amino acids. Trimming removed 1 base at V and 4 bases at J, with 10 bases between. Germline-derived CDR1 and CDR2 are GTSNPN and SVGIG (reference sequence). The CDR3 region is CAWSGGISTEAFF. In DNA, the CDR3 is TGTGCCTGGAGTGGAGGTATCAGCACTGAAGCTTTCTTT.